Listed here are 7 T cell receptor beta chains from one sample, sequenced in a study of vaccination and CD4 T cells after COVID-19. Their antigen targets remain unknown. As for treatment: approximately 11-day PBMC culture with coronavirus spike peptide pools or control peptides (ViraFEST assay). Sequenced with the Oncomine TCR Beta short-read assay was DNA taken from cultured CD4+ T cells. TCRdb re-called the PCR reads through MiXCR, storing one row per CDR3 protein. The data hold about 20,000 distinct CDR3 sequences, with roughly half observed a single time. Sequenced input: CD4+ T cells from blood, cultured in vitro. The receptor source for this set is a human donor who had recovered from COVID-19.

The genes are TRBV27 and TRBJ1-1, with D unresolved. This CDR3 has 14 amino acids. Germline-derived CDR1 and CDR2 are MNHEY and SMNVEV (reference sequence). Trimming cost V 5 bases and J 3 bases, with 13 bases left between them. The CDR3 loop reads CASSVAGVYTEAFF. The CDR3 DNA reads TGTGCCAGCAGTGTGGCCGGGGTTTACACTGAAGCTTTCTTT.

This chain connects TRBV19 to TRBJ1-1; 7 bases align to TRBD1. From germline, CDR1 is LNHDA and CDR2 SQIVND (reference sequence). The CDR3 sequence is 12 residues long. V lost 5 bases and J lost 5; bases outside the gene matches: 2. The CDR3 here is CASSPDRTEAFF. DNA of the CDR3: TGTGCCAGTAGTCCGGACAGGACTGAAGCTTTCTTT. The variable domain in full, completed from reference TRBV19 and TRBJ1-1, reads DGGITQSPKYLFRKEGQNVTLSCEQNLNHDAMYWYRQDPGQGLRLIYYSQIVNDFQKGDIAEGYSVSREKKESFPLTVTSAQKNPTAFYLCASSPDRTEAFFGQGTRLTVV.

The genes are TRBV10-3 and TRBJ1-5; 7 bases agree with TRBD1. This CDR3 has 15 amino acids. Germline-derived CDR1 and CDR2 are ENHRY and SYGVKD. V was pared by 5 bases and J by 2 bases, with 6 bases of the junction left unmatched. The CDR3 DNA is TGTGCCATCAGTCGGACAGGCGGGGGCAATCAGCCCCAGCATTTT. Encoded protein: CAISRTGGGNQPQHF.

The chain employs TRBV20-1 and TRBJ2-2; D might be TRBD2 (5 bases). This CDR3 has 12 amino acids. V shed 4 bases and J shed 3 bases, with 6 bases lying between them. The germline V gene encodes CDR1 DFQATT and CDR2 SNEGSKA (reference sequence). CDR3 nucleotides: TGCAGTGCTAATAGCGACACCGGGGAGCTGTTTTTT. Translation gives CSANSDTGELFF.

The genes are TRBV29-1 and TRBJ1-1; D remains unclear. Germline V gene lookup returns CDR1 SQVTM and CDR2 ANQGSEA. This CDR3 region has 14 residues. The germline V and J ends were trimmed by 4 bases and 0 bases, with 12 bases remaining between them. The CDR3 sequence: CSVGRQALNTEAFF. CDR3 coding DNA: TGCAGCGTTGGGCGACAAGCCTTGAACACTGAAGCTTTCTTT.

This clonotype showed up just a few times. V and J are TRBV2 and TRBJ1-2; maybe TRBD1 (6 bases). V was clipped by 7 bases and J by 1 base, with 13 bases between them. The CDR3 is 14 residues long. Germline V gives CDR1 SNHLY, CDR2 FYNNEI. The CDR3, as DNA: TGTGCCAGCAAGAGGGGGACCGATAACTATGGCTACACCTTC. This translates into CASKRGTDNYGYTF.

The chain joins TRBV6-5 to TRBJ1-6; tentatively, D is TRBD1 (5 bases). With 2 bases removed from V and 7 bases from J, the gap between germline ends came to 15 bases. The CDR3 loop spans 16 amino acids. Germline V lookup: CDR1 MNHEY, CDR2 SVGAGI. The CDR3 sequence: CASSYDGRGRNSPLHF. The CDR3 DNA is TGTGCCAGCAGTTACGACGGGAGGGGACGGAATTCACCCCTCCACTTT.